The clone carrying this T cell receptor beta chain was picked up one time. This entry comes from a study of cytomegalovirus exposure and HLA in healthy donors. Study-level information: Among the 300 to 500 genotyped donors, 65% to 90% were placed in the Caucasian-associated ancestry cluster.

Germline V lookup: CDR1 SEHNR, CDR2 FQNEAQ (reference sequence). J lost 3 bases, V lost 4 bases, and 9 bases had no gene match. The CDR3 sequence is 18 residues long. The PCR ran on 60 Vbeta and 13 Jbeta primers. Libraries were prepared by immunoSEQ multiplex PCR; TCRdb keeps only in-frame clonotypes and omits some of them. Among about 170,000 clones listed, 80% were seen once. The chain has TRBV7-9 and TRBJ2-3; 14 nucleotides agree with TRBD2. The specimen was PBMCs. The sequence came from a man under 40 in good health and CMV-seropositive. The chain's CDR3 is CASSSGLGLAGGTDTQYF. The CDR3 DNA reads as TGTGCCAGCAGCTCTGGCTTAGGACTAGCGGGGGGAACAGATACGCAGTATTTT.